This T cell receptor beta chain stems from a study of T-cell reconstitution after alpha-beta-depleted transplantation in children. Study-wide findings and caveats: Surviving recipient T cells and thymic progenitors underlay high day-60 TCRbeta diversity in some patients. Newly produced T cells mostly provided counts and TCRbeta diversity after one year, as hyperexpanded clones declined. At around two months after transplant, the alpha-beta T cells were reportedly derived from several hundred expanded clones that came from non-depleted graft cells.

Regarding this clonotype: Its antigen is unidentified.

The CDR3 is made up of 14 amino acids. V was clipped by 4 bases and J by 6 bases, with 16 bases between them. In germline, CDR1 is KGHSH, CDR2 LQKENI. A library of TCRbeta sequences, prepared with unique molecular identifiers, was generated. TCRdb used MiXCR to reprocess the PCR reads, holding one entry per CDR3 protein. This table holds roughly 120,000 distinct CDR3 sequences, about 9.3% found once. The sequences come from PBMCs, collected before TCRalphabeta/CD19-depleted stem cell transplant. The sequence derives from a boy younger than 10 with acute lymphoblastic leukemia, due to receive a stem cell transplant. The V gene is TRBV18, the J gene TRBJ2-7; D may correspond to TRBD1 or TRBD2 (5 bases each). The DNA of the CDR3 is TGTGCCAGCTCACTAGGGGCGAGGGCTCGCGAGCAGTACTTC. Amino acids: CASSLGARAREQYF.